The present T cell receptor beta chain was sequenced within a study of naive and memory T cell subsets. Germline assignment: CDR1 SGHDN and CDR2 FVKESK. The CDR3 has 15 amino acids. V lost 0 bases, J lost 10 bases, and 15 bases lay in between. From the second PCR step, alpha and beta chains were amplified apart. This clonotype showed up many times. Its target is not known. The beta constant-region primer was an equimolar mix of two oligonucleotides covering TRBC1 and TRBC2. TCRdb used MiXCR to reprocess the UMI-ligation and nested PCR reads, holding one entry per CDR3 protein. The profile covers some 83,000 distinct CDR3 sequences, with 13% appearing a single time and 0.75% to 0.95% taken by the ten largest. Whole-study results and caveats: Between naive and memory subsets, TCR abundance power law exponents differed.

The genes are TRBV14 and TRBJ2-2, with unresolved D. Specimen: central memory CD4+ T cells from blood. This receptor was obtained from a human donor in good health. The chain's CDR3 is CASSQDSRQNEELFF. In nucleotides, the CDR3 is TGTGCCAGCAGCCAAGATTCGCGCCAGAACGAGGAGCTGTTTTTT.